The 11 T cell receptor beta chains below all came from one sample that was sequenced in a study of T cells in women clearing cervical HPV infection. Sequenced by immunoSEQ multiplex PCR; TCRdb stores in-frame clones only, minus some. The repertoire table contains around 16,000 clones. The specimen sequenced was blood buffy coat. The receptors stem from a woman aged 18 to 75 with a cervical HPV16 infection that either progressed to CIN3+ or cleared (not recorded which).

In regard to this clone: The read is 3 residues too short to cover the CDR3 end, so that end is filled in from the germline J gene. V and J are TRBV2 and TRBJ2-1; 11 positions match TRBD2. Trimming took 2 bases from V and 9 from J; bases not matched to a gene: 9. The germline CDR1 and CDR2 sequences are SNHLY and FYNNEI. The CDR3 runs 16 residues. The part of the CDR3 DNA that was read is TGTGCCAGCAGTGAAAGTCTAGCGGGGGGCTTGGGTGAG. Amino acid sequence: CASSESLAGGLGE. The entire CDR3 protein is CASSESLAGGLGEQFF.

Comment on this clone: Sequencing ends 3 residues short of the CDR3 end; the germline J gene provides the rest. The J gene is TRBJ2-3, the V gene TRBV20-1, with 10 bases lining up with TRBD2. In germline, CDR1 is DFQATT, CDR2 SNEGSKA (reference sequence). The CDR3 totals 15 residues. V trimming: 2 bases; J trimming: 5 bases; junction bases outside the gene matches: 7. The CDR3 loop is CSARKAGGLGDTQYF. Partial CDR3 DNA: TGCAGTGCTAGAAAAGCGGGGGGGCTTGGAGATACG.

Regarding this clone: The CDR3 goes on 3 residues after the read ends, and that part is filled in from the germline J gene. V gene TRBV5-6 combines with J gene TRBJ1-6; TRBD1 is a possible D gene (5 bases). The germline V and J ends were trimmed by 0 bases and 9 bases, with 10 bases remaining between them. The germline V gene encodes CDR1 SGHDT and CDR2 YYEEEE. This CDR3 contains 14 residues. The CDR3 reads CASSLGGSSSPLHF. The sequenced part of the CDR3 DNA is TGTGCCAGCAGCTTGGGGGGCTCGAGTTCACCC.

With regard to this clone: Read coverage stops 3 residues before the CDR3 terminus; the germline J gene supplies the remainder. This chain uses TRBV20-1 with TRBJ1-1, with a possible D match to TRBD1 (6 bases). Germline CDR1 reads DFQATT; CDR2 reads SNEGSKA (reference sequence). The CDR3 length is 13 residues. Trimming removed 4 bases from V and 2 bases from J, with 11 bases in between. The CDR3 bases that were read are TGCAGTGCTATGCGGACAGACAACACTGAA. It translates to CSAMRTDNTE. The full CDR3 reads CSAMRTDNTEAFF.

A word on this clone: The CDR3 end is not reached by the read, which stops 3 residues before it; the germline J gene fills it in. The rearrangement uses TRBV18 and TRBJ2-7, with 10 bases lining up with TRBD1. Germline V gene sequence: CDR1 KGHSH, CDR2 LQKENI. Trimming at V came to 3 bases and at J to 6 bases, leaving 5 bases not matched to a gene. The CDR3 is 14 residues long. The CDR3 reads CASSPGQGQGEQYF. The DNA read from the CDR3 is TGTGCCAGCTCACCGGGACAGGGGCAAGGCGAG.

With regard to this clone: The sequenced fragment ends 3 residues before the CDR3 boundary, so the rest is inferred from the germline J gene. This chain uses TRBV12-3 or TRBV12-4 with TRBJ2-5, with D possibly matching TRBD1 (6 bases). Trimming pared 6 bases from V and 7 bases from J, leaving 12 bases between. The CDR3 has 12 amino acids. The CDR3 protein is CASSKGDPTQYF. The CDR3 bases that were read are TGTGCCAGCAGCAAGGGGGATCCGACC.

A word on this clone: The CDR3 end falls 3 residues outside the read, so it is completed with the germline J gene. V usage is TRBV20-1 and J usage is TRBJ2-1; TRBD2 matches 8 bases. The CDR3 runs 19 residues. V lost 1 base, J lost 0 bases, and 14 bases stayed unmatched. Germline V gene data show CDR1 as DFQATT and CDR2 as SNEGSKA (reference sequence). CDR3 protein: CSARVIGAGGMSSYNEQFF. The CDR3 DNA, read in part, is TGCAGTGCTAGAGTTATCGGTGCGGGGGGAATGAGCTCCTACAATGAG.

Comments on this clone: Coverage ceases 3 residues before the CDR3 finishes, and the germline J gene fills in the end. The chain employs TRBV20-1 and TRBJ2-6, with D perhaps TRBD1 (5 bases). Germline CDR1 DFQATT, CDR2 SNEGSKA (reference sequence). Trimming cost V 3 bases and J 6 bases, with 6 bases left between them. The CDR3 sequence is 12 residues long. The CDR3 DNA, read in part, is TGCAGTGCTAGGGGGCTGGCCAACGTC. Amino acids: CSARGLANV. The CDR3 in its entirety is CSARGLANVLTF.

In the case of this clone: The missing CDR3 end, 3 residues past where the read stops, is filled in from the germline J gene. V usage is TRBV4-2 and J usage is TRBJ1-4; D is ambiguous. Looked up from germline, CDR1 is LGHNA and CDR2 is YNFKEQ. V was cut by 4 bases and J by 7 bases, with 22 bases left in between. There are 17 residues in the CDR3. The CDR3 DNA, read in part, is TGTGCCAGCAGCCCCCATGGCGGACTCTCTCGGGGTGAAAAA. This encodes CASSPHGGLSRGEK. From start to end, the CDR3 is CASSPHGGLSRGEKLFF.

The CDR3: CASSSAGVTYEQYF. The DNA read from the CDR3 is TGTGCCAGCAGCTCCGCGGGGGTAACCTACGAG. The chain links TRBV9 to TRBJ2-7; 7 bases are a match to TRBD2. The sequence runs out 3 residues before the end of the CDR3; the remainder is reconstructed from the germline J gene. Germline V lookup: CDR1 SGDLS, CDR2 YYNGEE. The CDR3 has 14 residues. J was trimmed by 2 bases and V by 4 bases; bases with no gene match: 6.

CDR3 sequence: CAISESPLRQGGRTEAFF. Partial CDR3 DNA: TGTGCCATCAGTGAGTCGCCTTTAAGACAGGGAGGTAGAACTGAA. The chain uses TRBV10-3 and TRBJ1-1, with TRBD1 matching over 7 bases. From the germline J gene comes the end of the CDR3, since the read stops 3 residues before it. The CDR3 spans 18 residues. Germline values: CDR1 ENHRY, CDR2 SYGVKD. Germline trimming cut 0 bases from V and 5 bases from J; bases unmatched to any gene: 15.